The sequence of this T cell receptor beta chain was determined in a study of blood T cells in healthy people across ages. Study-level results: More naive CD4+ cells and higher diversity were found in long-lived than in aged donors.

This clonotype was counted only a few times. Its antigen is as yet unknown. A sample-barcoded 5' primer and a J-beta primer mix were used in a second PCR of roughly 7 to 11 cycles. Every molecule of cDNA carried a tag from a template-switch adaptor with 12 random nucleotides. TCRdb independently ran MiXCR on the 5' RACE reads; one entry per CDR3 protein. The sample lists hundreds of thousands of distinct CDR3 sequences, about 54% seen once, with 35% to 40% in the top ten. Sequenced: blood. The TCR was taken from a man in his 60s in good health.

This CDR3 reads CASSYTAVVGEQYF. The DNA for the CDR3 is TGTGCCAGCAGTTACACCGCAGTCGTGGGCGAGCAGTACTTC. The V call is TRBV6-5, the J call TRBJ2-7; D remains ambiguous. Trimming removed 2 bases from V and 6 bases from J, with 14 bases in between. Germline-derived CDR1 and CDR2 are MNHEY and SVGAGI. This CDR3 has 14 residues.